Listed below are T cell receptor beta chains from one sample, sequenced in a study of T cells after yellow fever vaccination. Each CDR3 protein gets one entry after TCRdb re-called the 5' RACE reads with MiXCR. Among some 110,000 distinct CDR3 sequences listed, approximately 7% were seen once. This specimen consisted of CD4+ T cells sorted from PBMCs, obtained more than 8 days after the first yellow fever vaccination. Receptors were obtained from a man aged 18 to 29 who received the YFV17D yellow fever vaccine. The CDR3 runs from the conserved cysteine through the conserved F or W. The order of the fields is clone size, J gene, V gene, D gene, CDR3 protein, CDR3 DNA. D genes are given only for firm matches. Rows may omit the clone size; those that give it use once, few, many or a size class.

-,TRBJ1-5,TRBV19,-,CASRPGQTPQPQHF,TGTGCCAGTAGGCCAGGACAGACTCCCCAGCCCCAGCATTTT
many,TRBJ2-3,TRBV14,-,CASSADPREDTQYF,TGTGCCAGCAGCGCGGATCCCAGGGAGGATACGCAGTATTTT
-,TRBJ2-7,TRBV7-2,TRBD2,CASSGGAGEYEQYF,TGTGCCAGCAGCGGCGGAGCGGGGGAGTACGAGCAGTACTTC
many,TRBJ2-2,TRBV10-3,TRBD2,CATRSGGYTGELFF,TGTGCCACCCGGAGCGGGGGGTACACCGGGGAGCTGTTTTTT
many,TRBJ2-3,TRBV10-3,TRBD1,CAIGTGGTDTQYF,TGTGCCATAGGGACAGGGGGGACAGATACGCAGTATTTT
many,TRBJ2-7,TRBV4-3,-,CASSQDRVRRRTGQSYEQYF,TGCGCCAGCAGCCAAGACCGGGTTAGAAGGAGGACCGGACAGTCCTACGAGCAGTACTTC
many,TRBJ2-5,TRBV9,-,CASSVEGSTGETQYF,TGTGCCAGCAGCGTAGAGGGGAGTACTGGAGAGACCCAGTACTTC
many,TRBJ1-2,TRBV4-2,-,CASSQVGGNYGYTF,TGTGCCAGCAGCCAAGTAGGGGGTAACTATGGCTACACCTTC
many,TRBJ2-5,TRBV6-5,-,CASSSWRQEETQYF,TGTGCCAGCAGTTCCTGGAGACAGGAAGAGACCCAGTACTTC
-,TRBJ2-2,TRBV5-1,TRBD2,CASSLLLAGNTGELFF,TGCGCCAGCAGCTTGTTACTAGCGGGGAACACCGGGGAGCTGTTTTTT
-,TRBJ2-4,TRBV20-1,-,CSARDRSGIQYF,TGCAGTGCTAGAGATAGGAGCGGCATTCAGTACTTC
many,TRBJ1-1,TRBV29-1,TRBD1,CSVNTGTGGTEAFF,TGCAGCGTAAACACCGGGACAGGGGGGACTGAAGCTTTCTTT
many,TRBJ2-3,TRBV5-1,-,CASSLALSTDTQYF,TGCGCCAGCAGCTTGGCCCTTAGCACAGATACGCAGTATTTT
many,TRBJ2-3,TRBV3-1,-,CASRAGGDTQYF,TGTGCCAGCAGGGCCGGGGGAGATACGCAGTATTTT
many,TRBJ1-1,TRBV5-1,TRBD1,CASSLGTGVGTEAFF,TGCGCCAGCAGCTTGGGGACAGGGGTTGGGACTGAAGCTTTCTTT
-,TRBJ1-6,TRBV20-1,-,CSASAGAWSPLHF,TGCAGTGCTAGCGCGGGGGCGTGGTCACCCCTCCACTTT
-,TRBJ2-5,TRBV9,TRBD2,CASSVAVAGGLQTQYF,TGTGCCAGCAGCGTAGCGGTGGCGGGGGGGCTGCAGACCCAGTACTTC
many,TRBJ2-7,TRBV7-2,TRBD2,CASSLAWGSGGSSYEQYF,TGTGCCAGCAGCTTAGCCTGGGGTAGCGGGGGGAGCTCCTACGAGCAGTACTTC
many,TRBJ2-2,TRBV29-1,-,CSVEVWGRVRTGELFF,TGCAGCGTTGAAGTCTGGGGCCGTGTGAGGACCGGGGAGCTGTTTTTT
many,TRBJ2-7,TRBV20-1,-,CSARGRSSYEQYF,TGCAGTGCTAGAGGCAGGAGCTCCTACGAGCAGTACTTC
many,TRBJ2-5,TRBV6-5,-,CASSASGTQYF,TGTGCCAGCAGTGCGAGTGGGACCCAGTACTTC
-,TRBJ2-3,TRBV20-1,TRBD2,CSATTSGGPLVTDTQYF,TGCAGTGCGACGACTAGCGGGGGGCCCCTTGTTACAGATACGCAGTATTTT
many,TRBJ2-1,TRBV5-1,TRBD2,CASSLLVGGGNEQFF,TGCGCCAGCAGCTTACTAGTCGGGGGGGGCAATGAGCAGTTCTTC
many,TRBJ2-1,TRBV6-4,TRBD1,CASALYPATGRANGEQFF,TGTGCCAGCGCTCTCTATCCGGCGACAGGGCGCGCAAATGGTGAGCAGTTCTTC
-,TRBJ2-6,TRBV20-1,-,CSARAQRSGANVLTF,TGCAGTGCTAGGGCACAGCGCTCTGGGGCCAACGTCCTGACTTTC
many,TRBJ1-1,TRBV6-5,-,CASSYSTGAGMTEAFF,TGTGCCAGCAGTTACTCGACCGGCGCAGGGATGACTGAAGCTTTCTTT